The source of this T cell receptor (beta chain) is a study of T cells in Graves' hyperthyroidism and ophthalmopathy (dated by TCRdb to about 2019). Concerning the study at large: Peripheral blood was collected at initial diagnosis, before any treatment. To identify distinguishing TCR V-J signatures, a discovery cohort of about 100 patients was used, comprising some 43 with Graves' ophthalmopathy and 57 with stable Graves' hyperthyroidism. Whether ophthalmopathy could be predicted prospectively was tested in an independent validation cohort made up of under 20 hyperthyroidism patients plus 17 patients who later progressed to ophthalmopathy. The 85 to 100 discovery patients were randomly split 7:3 into training and test sets. The study also compared thyroid tissue and blood T-cell repertoires from about 6 Graves' hyperthyroidism patients. After sampling, hyperthyroidism patients received methimazole starting at 30 mg daily, and ophthalmopathy patients received high-dose intravenous methylprednisolone. According to the paper, TCR Vbeta CDR3 sequencing was carried out on about 140 peripheral blood samples, which came from about 45 ophthalmopathy, roughly 75 hyperthyroidism and about 17 progressor patients.

The TCR beta CDR3 regions were amplified from RNA transcripts. The first round of RT-PCR for the TCR CDR3 was performed with the HTBI primer set and the Qiagen OneStep RT-PCR kit. Libraries were constructed in a second round of multiplex PCR, after which size selection and purification were performed. Paired-end sequencing of the libraries was performed with 100 bp reads on an Illumina HiSeq2000. Per the original workflow: SOAPnuke was used to process the raw data, with reads discarded if the reads contained adapters or uncalled bases, had a mean Phred below 15, or lacked an exact constant-primer or identifier match. COPE v1.2.5 was used to merge the high-quality paired reads, and each unique nucleotide sequence was defined as a clonotype. Clonotypes were aligned to IMGT TRBV, TRBD and TRBJ reference segments using MiTCR v1.1. Analysis was restricted to V-J combinations with a frequency above 0.0001, which covered 99.2% of repertoires. A TCS score was defined as the ratio between F50 (clonal expansion) and ExV (chaos), using BLOSUM62-based TCRdist between CDR3 peptides within each V-J. Welch's t-statistics and random forest reduced 514 V-J features to 13, which were used in a naive Bayes classifier (R e1071). TCRdb took the public reads, trimmed them with fastp at Q25, ran MiXCR for clone calling and kept in-frame beta chains. Rows merge per CDR3 protein into single entries with the most common DNA and genes. TCRdb, not the authors, supplied the V and J calls. The sample data list 400,000 to 500,000 distinct CDR3 sequences, and over 13% of these were observed just once. In total, the top ten clones hold less than 20% of the sample.

The V end loses 0 bases and the J end loses 8 bases, and a stretch of 14 bases separates them. Sequences SGHVS (CDR1) and FNYEAQ (CDR2) are obtained from the germline V gene. From its cysteine to its phenylalanine, the CDR3 spans 15 amino acids. The kept DNA is CDR3 alone, 45 bases in frame from the first base. A note on this clonotype: The antigen it binds to is not known. There are no base qualities to consult, and no much larger clone falls within one base.

Summary of the overall study and its limitations: Most expanded thyroid clonotypes (frequency above 0.001) were also detected in blood, a finding suggesting that blood repertoires may reflect thyroid immune responses. In validation, the model predicted progression to ophthalmopathy with over 60% sensitivity and 72% to 85% specificity, a median of about six months before onset. No statistical method was used to fix the sample size in advance, and group allocation was not hidden from the investigators. A 13 V-J signature model separated ophthalmopathy from stable hyperthyroidism, with around 91% sensitivity and approximately 81% specificity in cross-validation and 80%/75% in testing.

Graves' hyperthyroidism was defined as stable when no progression to ophthalmopathy occurred over 18 months of follow-up. The hyperthyroidism patients were between 18 and 65 years old and newly diagnosed, with a disease duration of less than 2 months. Patients with uncontrolled infections, other autoimmune diseases, pregnancy or lactation were excluded. Clinical symptoms, serum thyroxine and TRAb, thyroid ultrasound, and orbital computed tomography formed the basis for the diagnoses. PBMCs were separated from 10 ml of fresh peripheral blood using Ficoll-Paque density gradient centrifugation. Total RNA was extracted using Trizol reagent, and RNA quality was assessed on an Agilent 2100 Bioanalyzer.

The rearrangement combines TRBV7-6 with TRBJ2-1; TRBD2 is possibly the D segment (7 matching bases). Sequencing was done on a sample of blood. The clonotype comes from a woman aged 18-35 years with Graves' hyperthyroidism. The CDR3 reads as follows: CASSLAGEGGYEQFF. The nucleotide sequence reads TGTGCCAGCAGCTTAGCGGGGGAGGGGGGCTATGAGCAGTTCTTC. Reference TRBV7-6 and TRBJ2-1 genes cover what lies past the CDR3, so the full variable domain is GAGVSQSPRYKVTKRGQDVALRCDPISGHVSLYWYRQALGQGPEFLTYFNYEAQQDKSGLPNDRFSAERPEGSISTLTIQRTEQRDSAMYRCASSLAGEGGYEQFFGPGTRLTVL.